These 13 T cell receptor beta chains came from one sample sequenced in a study of T cell changes during pregnancy in multiple sclerosis. The data were produced by immunoSEQ multiplex PCR, yet TCRdb's version contains in-frame clones alone and is incomplete. The sample has some 100,000 clones, 92% seen once. The specimen was peripheral blood, collected after pregnancy. Receptor source: a female donor with multiple sclerosis, enrolled in a pregnancy study.

This sequence joins TRBV28 and TRBJ1-3; D call uncertain. This CDR3 contains 13 residues. The V gene lost 6 bases and the J gene lost 4 bases, with 10 bases spanning the gap. Germline CDR1 is MDHEN and CDR2 is SYDVKM. The CDR3 DNA reads as TGTGCCAGCAGACTCGGGGAAGGAAACACCATATATTTT. Residues: CASRLGEGNTIYF.

J is TRBJ2-7 and V is TRBV7-8; 7 nucleotides align to TRBD2. The CDR3 length is 14 residues. Trimming at V came to 4 bases and at J to 1 base, leaving 4 bases not matched to a gene. Per germline, CDR1 SGHVS and CDR2 FQNEAQ. In nucleotides, the CDR3 is TGTGCCAGCAGCTCACGGGGGGTTTCCTACGAGCAGTACTTC. It specifies CASSSRGVSYEQYF.

The chain is built from TRBV9 and TRBJ1-1, with 10 bases lining up with TRBD1. This CDR3 is 16 amino acids long. Losses at the gene ends were 4 bases for V and 5 bases for J; bases not matched to a gene: 11. Germline V gene sequence: CDR1 SGDLS, CDR2 YYNGEE. The CDR3 protein is CASSPWDRGLGTEAFF. The CDR3 region has the DNA TGTGCCAGCAGCCCTTGGGACAGGGGATTGGGGACTGAAGCTTTCTTT.

The V and J genes are TRBV19 and TRBJ1-4; D ambiguous. The CDR3 is 14 residues long. Deletions cut 3 bases from V and 8 bases from J, with 13 bases between. Germline V gene data show CDR1 as LNHDA and CDR2 as SQIVND (reference sequence). DNA for the CDR3: TGTGCCAGTAGTATCGGTACAGCGGGGGAAAAACTGTTTTTT. Translating it yields CASSIGTAGEKLFF.

The chain combines TRBV19 with TRBJ1-5; 9 bases are a match to TRBD1. The V and J ends lost 5 bases and 2 bases, in that order; junction bases with no gene match: 10. CDR3 length: 17 residues. Germline values: CDR1 LNHDA, CDR2 SQIVND (reference sequence). The CDR3: CASSARTGAWGNQPQHF. In DNA, the CDR3 is TGTGCCAGTAGTGCCAGGACAGGGGCCTGGGGCAATCAGCCCCAGCATTTT.

The rearrangement links TRBV6-5 to TRBJ1-6, with TRBD1 matching 7 bases. V lost 6 bases to trimming and J lost 9 bases; unmatched junction nucleotides: 5. Germline V CDR1 and CDR2: MNHEY, SVGAGI. There are 13 residues in the CDR3. DNA of the CDR3: TGTGCCAGCAGCTCAGGGGGGAGTTCACCCCTCCACTTT. The encoded protein is CASSSGGSSPLHF.

The J gene is TRBJ2-7, the V gene TRBV7-3; TRBD1 aligns across 9 bases. The germline gives CDR1 SGHTA, CDR2 FQGTGA. V was pared by 2 bases and J by 5 bases, with 4 bases of the junction left unmatched. The CDR3 extends over 14 amino acids. The CDR3 loop reads CASSLGTGTNEQYF. DNA for the CDR3: TGTGCCAGCAGCTTAGGGACAGGGACCAACGAGCAGTACTTC.

This sequence joins TRBV15 and TRBJ2-7; TRBD1 is a possible D gene (5 bases). V lost 0 bases and J 3 bases, leaving 9 bases between the germline ends. The CDR3 extends over 14 amino acids. From germline, CDR1 is LNHNV and CDR2 YYDKDF (reference sequence). As DNA, the CDR3 is TGTGCCACCAGCAGAGATAACAGGATCTACGAGCAGTACTTC. It yields the protein CATSRDNRIYEQYF.

This clone has a single count. The chain links TRBV11-2 to TRBJ1-1; tentative D call: TRBD1 (6 bases). Trimming removed 0 bases at V and 9 bases at J, with 20 bases between. Germline V gives CDR1 SGHAT, CDR2 FQNNGV. There are 16 residues in the CDR3. The chain's CDR3 is CASSLDGGGTGGKAFF. CDR3 sequence (DNA): TGTGCCAGCAGCTTAGACGGGGGGGGCACCGGCGGAAAAGCTTTCTTT.

This chain uses TRBV14 with TRBJ2-2, with D uncertain. The CDR3 covers 14 residues. The germline V and J ends were trimmed by 1 base and 5 bases, with 8 bases remaining between them. The germline V gene has CDR1 SGHDN and CDR2 FVKESK. The CDR3 reads CASSQARQTGELFF. CDR3 sequence (DNA): TGTGCCAGCAGCCAAGCGAGGCAAACCGGGGAGCTGTTTTTT.

The chain joins TRBV6-6 to TRBJ2-7; 7 bases align to TRBD2. After removal of 6 bases from V and 5 bases from J, the junction contained 16 bases not matched to a gene. CDR3 length: 16 residues. Looked up from germline, CDR1 is MNHNY and CDR2 is SVGAGI (reference sequence). The CDR3 loop is CASSLSLGGGANEQYF. The CDR3 coding sequence is TGTGCCAGCAGCCTTTCCCTTGGGGGAGGGGCGAACGAGCAGTACTTC.

This chain uses TRBV28 with TRBJ1-5; D uncertain. The CDR3 spans 16 residues. Germline V gene data show CDR1 as MDHEN and CDR2 as SYDVKM. Trimming cost V 6 bases and J 0 bases, with 15 bases left between them. The CDR3: CASRLKTEISNQPQHF. The CDR3 DNA reads as TGTGCCAGCAGGCTAAAGACGGAGATTAGCAATCAGCCCCAGCATTTT.

The CDR3 spells CASSSITGTGGGYGYTF. CDR3 coding DNA: TGTGCCAGCAGCTCAATTACCGGGACAGGGGGTGGGTATGGCTACACCTTC. The chain carries TRBV7-9 and TRBJ1-2, with TRBD1 matching 11 bases. The V gene end was trimmed by 4 bases and the J gene end by 5 bases; junction bases not matched to a gene: 12. The CDR3 is 17 amino acids. The germline V gene encodes CDR1 SEHNR and CDR2 FQNEAQ (reference sequence).